These 10 T cell receptor beta chains were all obtained from the same sample, sequenced in a study of blood T cell repertoires in COVID-19. Using immunoSEQ multiplex PCR, the repertoire was profiled, and TCRdb retains in-frame clones only, with some absent. Among 300,000 to 350,000 clones listed, around 86% were seen once. Material: PBMCs or T cells enriched from blood (not recorded which). These receptors all come from a middle-aged woman with acute COVID-19.

The gene calls are TRBV7-9 and TRBJ2-7, with 10 nucleotides matching TRBD1. Looked up from germline, CDR1 is SEHNR and CDR2 is FQNEAQ (reference sequence). The junction had 11 bases not matched to a gene; V was cut back by 5 bases and J by 7 bases. This CDR3 has 15 amino acids. This chain's CDR3 is CASSHKDRGRGEQYF. CDR3 coding DNA: TGTGCCAGCAGCCACAAAGACAGGGGGCGAGGAGAGCAGTACTTC.

The V gene is TRBV7-3, the J gene TRBJ2-3; D possibly corresponds to TRBD2 (6 bases). This CDR3 contains 17 residues. Trimming pared 5 bases from V and 0 bases from J, leaving 18 bases between. The germline V gene encodes CDR1 SGHTA and CDR2 FQGTGA. DNA for the CDR3: TGTGCCAGCAGCCGCGACTTACTAGGGACTAGCACAGATACGCAGTATTTT. Translated: CASSRDLLGTSTDTQYF.

A few counts support this clone. The chain uses TRBV29-1 and TRBJ2-7; 9 positions agree with TRBD1. Germline V gives CDR1 SQVTM, CDR2 ANQGSEA. The CDR3 consists of 13 residues. The V segment lost 5 bases and the J segment 4 bases; nucleotides outside the gene matches: 6. CDR3 DNA: TGCAGCGTTTATGGACAGGGGTTATACGAGCAGTACTTC. Its protein is CSVYGQGLYEQYF.

The chain combines TRBV2 with TRBJ2-5; 8 bases line up with TRBD2. The CDR3 totals 14 residues. Per the germline V gene, CDR1 is SNHLY and CDR2 is FYNNEI. Trimming removed 5 bases from V and 1 base from J; junction bases left unmatched: 3. The CDR3 DNA reads TGTGCCAGCAGTCGACTAGCGACCCAAGAGACCCAGTACTTC. Its translation: CASSRLATQETQYF.

This clone was counted a few times. The rearrangement uses TRBV3-1 (or the pseudogene TRBV3-2) and TRBJ1-6, with 7 bases aligning to TRBD1. After removal of 7 bases from V and 7 bases from J, the junction contained 13 bases not matched to a gene. The CDR3 has 16 residues. The germline V gene encodes CDR1 LGHDT and CDR2 YNNKEL (reference sequence). CDR3 amino acids: CASNLRQGERNSPLHF. The DNA for the CDR3 is TGTGCCAGCAACCTACGACAGGGCGAAAGGAATTCACCCCTCCACTTT.

V and J are TRBV11-2 and TRBJ2-5; 8 nucleotides align to TRBD1. The CDR3 has 16 residues. V was clipped by 1 base and J by 4 bases; unmatched bases: 8. Germline CDR1 SGHAT, CDR2 FQNNGV. The CDR3 loop is CASSLGSGGRGETQYF. The DNA for the CDR3 is TGTGCCAGCAGCTTAGGCTCAGGGGGCAGGGGAGAGACCCAGTACTTC. The full variable domain, its missing parts supplied by reference TRBV11-2 and TRBJ2-5, is EAGVAQSPRYKIIEKRQSVAFWCNPISGHATLYWYQQILGQGPKLLIQFQNNGVVDDSQLPKDRFSAERLKGVDSTLKIQPAKLEDSAVYLCASSLGSGGRGETQYFGPGTRLLVL.

This clone turned up a few times. The chain employs TRBV5-6 and TRBJ1-6, with D unclear. Per the germline V gene, CDR1 is SGHDT and CDR2 is YYEEEE. The CDR3 runs 15 residues. The V end was cut by 3 bases, the J end by 0 bases, with 7 bases between. The chain's CDR3 is CASSSQSSYNSPLHF. CDR3 bases: TGTGCCAGCAGCTCACAGAGCTCCTATAATTCACCCCTCCACTTT.

This clone was picked up a small number of times. This chain links TRBV18 with TRBJ1-2, with D tentatively TRBD1 (5 bases). Germline V CDR1 and CDR2: KGHSH, LQKENI. The CDR3 sequence is 13 residues long. V lost 2 bases, J lost 6 bases, and 10 bases lay in between. CDR3 sequence reads: CASSPRGSDGYTF. The DNA for the CDR3 is TGTGCCAGCTCACCAAGGGGTTCGGATGGCTACACCTTC.

This chain links TRBV19 with TRBJ1-6, with a possible D match to TRBD1 (6 bases). This CDR3 contains 16 residues. Between the trimmed V and J ends, which lost 8 bases and 3 bases, there was a span of 17 bases. Germline lookup yields CDR1 LNHDA and CDR2 SQIVND (reference sequence). The CDR3 bases are TGTGCCAGTTCCCAGGGGCCGGCCCTCTATAATTCACCCCTCCACTTT. It specifies CASSQGPALYNSPLHF.

The V and J genes are TRBV7-2 and TRBJ2-1; 10 bases align to TRBD2. Trimming removed 1 base from V and 6 bases from J; junction bases left unmatched: 6. This CDR3 comprises 16 residues. CDR1 SGHTA and CDR2 FQGNSA come from the germline V gene. The CDR3 DNA follows: TGTGCCAGCAGCTTAGAAAGCGGGAGGGCCGTCAATGAGCAGTTCTTC. Residues: CASSLESGRAVNEQFF.